This T cell receptor beta chain appears in the sequencing data of a study of shared clonotypes between healthy human individuals. Recent acute infections and vaccinations were absent in the healthy HIV-negative adult donors. The study's findings and limits: In having few donors, the study represented limited genetic and exposure-history diversity. Non-shared clonotypes displayed generation probabilities falling below those of clonotypes present in all four donors.

To note about this clone: Its specificity is unknown.

Sorted-subset replicate PCR reactions were performed with approximately 0.2 ug DNA, corresponding to 30,000 to 35,000 T cell genomes. Profiling relied on immunoSEQ multiplex PCR, and the TCRdb table lists in-frame clones only, not all of them. The sample carries under 2,500,000 clones, around 95% recorded once. CDR3 length: 13 amino acids. Deletions cut 4 bases from V and 14 bases from J, with 20 bases between. Per the germline V gene, CDR1 is GTSNPN and CDR2 is SVGIG (reference sequence). The sample taken for sequencing was naive CD4+ T cells sorted from blood. Indicated subset: CD45RA+ positively selected. The chain is built from TRBV30 and TRBJ1-4; tentative D call: TRBD1 (6 bases). This sequence originates from a man aged 18 to 29 in good health. The CDR3 sequence is CAWTPTSSGHLFF. The DNA for the CDR3 is TGTGCCTGGACCCCAACGAGTTCGGGACATCTGTTTTTT.